This T cell receptor beta chain was recorded in a study of blood T cells in healthy people across ages. This CDR3 region has 11 residues. Germline CDR1 MDHEN, CDR2 SYDVKM. The V end was cut by 7 bases, the J end by 1 base, with 4 bases between. This clonotype was seen only once. Given a much more abundant clone one base away, this may be a read error. Primers used in a second PCR of about 6 to 11 cycles were a sample-barcoded 5' primer and a J-beta primer mix. One entry per CDR3 protein, called by TCRdb with MiXCR from the 5' RACE reads. The sample includes some 1,500,000 distinct CDR3 sequences, 40% to 45% of them seen just once.

The chain links TRBV28 to TRBJ1-1; no clear D gene. The sequenced sample was blood. The sequence came from a woman aged 18-29 years in good health. CDR3 DNA sequence: TGTGCCAGCATCACGAACACTGAAGCTTTCTTT. Its protein product is CASITNTEAFF.